The rows below give T cell receptor beta chains drawn from one sample of a study of blood T cell repertoires in COVID-19. Repertoires were generated with immunoSEQ multiplex PCR, while TCRdb's copy carries only in-frame clones and drops some. This sample carries about 160,000 clones, approximately 90% of them seen once, and the ten largest clones take approximately 4.9%. Sequencing was done on a sample of peripheral blood. The receptors stem from a man aged 25-45 years with COVID-19, enrolled during active disease. The CDR3 runs from the conserved cysteine through the conserved F or W. D genes are given only for firm matches. Rows may omit the clone size; those that give it use once, few, many or a size class.

CDR3 protein: CATGPPGTSGYTF
CDR3 DNA: TGTGCCACCGGTCCCCCCGGGACTTCTGGCTACACCTTC
V gene: TRBV2
CDR3 length: 13
clone size: NA
D gene: NA
J gene: TRBJ1-2

CDR3 protein: CASRSRGNQPQHF
CDR3 DNA: TGTGCCAGTAGGTCCAGGGGAAATCAGCCCCAGCATTTT
V gene: TRBV19
CDR3 length: 13
clone size: once
D gene: NA
J gene: TRBJ1-5

CDR3 protein: CASSVGQGGNQPQHF
CDR3 DNA: TGTGCCAGCAGCGTGGGACAGGGTGGCAATCAGCCCCAGCATTTT
V gene: TRBV9
CDR3 length: 15
clone size: NA
D gene: TRBD1
J gene: TRBJ1-5

CDR3 protein: CASSLVSSREVPQYF
CDR3 DNA: TGTGCCAGCAGCTTAGTTTCGTCGCGGGAGGTGCCCCAGTACTTC
V gene: TRBV11-2
CDR3 length: 15
clone size: NA
D gene: TRBD2
J gene: TRBJ2-5

CDR3 protein: CASSIAGRSSGANVLTF
CDR3 DNA: TGTGCCAGTAGTATAGCCGGGAGAAGCTCTGGGGCCAACGTCCTGACTTTC
V gene: TRBV19
CDR3 length: 17
clone size: NA
D gene: NA
J gene: TRBJ2-6

CDR3 protein: CSDRTGGLNGYTF
CDR3 DNA: TGCAGCGATCGGACAGGGGGCCTCAATGGCTACACCTTC
V gene: TRBV29-1
CDR3 length: 13
clone size: once
D gene: TRBD1
J gene: TRBJ1-2

CDR3 protein: CASSELGQGYGYTF
CDR3 DNA: TGCGCCAGCAGTGAGCTGGGACAGGGCTATGGCTACACCTTC
V gene: TRBV10-1
CDR3 length: 14
clone size: NA
D gene: TRBD1
J gene: TRBJ1-2

CDR3 protein: CATSDPGTSNEQYF
CDR3 DNA: TGTGCCACCAGTGACCCCGGGACTAGCAACGAGCAGTACTTC
V gene: TRBV24-1
CDR3 length: 14
clone size: NA
D gene: TRBD2
J gene: TRBJ2-7

CDR3 protein: CATSTQADYGYTF
CDR3 DNA: TGTGCCACCAGCACGCAGGCAGACTATGGCTACACCTTC
V gene: TRBV15
CDR3 length: 13
clone size: NA
D gene: NA
J gene: TRBJ1-2

CDR3 protein: CASSPQQEGNTIYF
CDR3 DNA: TGTGCCAGCTCACCACAGCAGGAAGGAAACACCATATATTTT
V gene: TRBV18
CDR3 length: 14
clone size: NA
D gene: NA
J gene: TRBJ1-3

CDR3 protein: CASSHGQGASGYTF
CDR3 DNA: TGCGCCAGCAGCCATGGACAGGGGGCGTCTGGCTACACCTTC
V gene: TRBV4-3
CDR3 length: 14
clone size: NA
D gene: TRBD1
J gene: TRBJ1-2

CDR3 protein: CASKGGYYGYTF
CDR3 DNA: TGTGCCAGCAAAGGGGGTTACTATGGCTACACCTTC
V gene: TRBV19
CDR3 length: 12
clone size: NA
D gene: NA
J gene: TRBJ1-2

CDR3 protein: CASSPPGTGDNEQFF
CDR3 DNA: TGTGCCAGCTCACCCCCCGGGACAGGAGACAATGAGCAGTTCTTC
V gene: TRBV18
CDR3 length: 15
clone size: NA
D gene: TRBD1
J gene: TRBJ2-1

CDR3 protein: CASNVGGSITGELFF
CDR3 DNA: TGTGCCAGCAATGTCGGGGGATCTATAACCGGGGAGCTGTTTTTT
V gene: TRBV6-5
CDR3 length: 15
clone size: NA
D gene: NA
J gene: TRBJ2-2

CDR3 protein: CASIPPGRNTIYF
CDR3 DNA: TGTGCCAGCATCCCGCCCGGGAGAAACACCATATATTTT
V gene: TRBV6-2/TRBV6-3
CDR3 length: 13
clone size: NA
D gene: NA
J gene: TRBJ1-3

CDR3 protein: CSVELAVFLDTQYF
CDR3 DNA: TGCAGCGTTGAACTAGCGGTCTTCCTAGATACGCAGTATTTT
V gene: TRBV29-1
CDR3 length: 14
clone size: once
D gene: TRBD2
J gene: TRBJ2-3

CDR3 protein: CASSLVSGSRTGELFF
CDR3 DNA: TGTGCCAGCAGCTTAGTATCAGGGTCTCGGACCGGGGAGCTGTTTTTT
V gene: TRBV7-9
CDR3 length: 16
clone size: NA
D gene: NA
J gene: TRBJ2-2

CDR3 protein: CASRVRGQAFDEQYF
CDR3 DNA: TGTGCCAGCAGAGTGCGGGGACAGGCTTTTGACGAGCAGTACTTC
V gene: TRBV6-6
CDR3 length: 15
clone size: NA
D gene: TRBD1
J gene: TRBJ2-7

CDR3 protein: CASSLKGLAGSEQYF
CDR3 DNA: TGTGCCAGCAGCTTAAAGGGGCTAGCGGGTTCCGAGCAGTACTTC
V gene: TRBV7-3
CDR3 length: 15
clone size: NA
D gene: TRBD2
J gene: TRBJ2-7

CDR3 protein: CASRVQGGGTEAFF
CDR3 DNA: TGTGCCAGCAGGGTACAGGGAGGGGGGACTGAAGCTTTCTTT
V gene: TRBV2
CDR3 length: 14
clone size: NA
D gene: NA
J gene: TRBJ1-1

CDR3 protein: CASSYGLTPAGEKLFF
CDR3 DNA: TGTGCCAGCAGTTACGGGCTCACCCCGGCGGGTGAAAAACTGTTTTTT
V gene: TRBV6-5
CDR3 length: 16
clone size: NA
D gene: NA
J gene: TRBJ1-4

CDR3 protein: CASGLAGFGETQYF
CDR3 DNA: TGTGCCAGCGGACTAGCGGGGTTCGGGGAGACCCAGTACTTC
V gene: TRBV2
CDR3 length: 14
clone size: NA
D gene: TRBD2
J gene: TRBJ2-5

CDR3 protein: CAITQGLRPNYGYTF
CDR3 DNA: TGTGCCATCACCCAGGGACTTCGTCCTAACTATGGCTACACCTTC
V gene: TRBV10-3
CDR3 length: 15
clone size: once
D gene: NA
J gene: TRBJ1-2

CDR3 protein: CASSSGVLNTEAFF
CDR3 DNA: TGTGCCAGCAGCTCAGGGGTCCTGAACACTGAAGCTTTCTTT
V gene: TRBV7-9
CDR3 length: 14
clone size: NA
D gene: NA
J gene: TRBJ1-1

CDR3 protein: CSVEGTGGTEAFF
CDR3 DNA: TGCAGCGTTGAAGGGACAGGGGGCACTGAAGCTTTCTTT
V gene: TRBV29-1
CDR3 length: 13
clone size: NA
D gene: TRBD1
J gene: TRBJ1-1

CDR3 protein: CASSYSFGEVGSPLHF
CDR3 DNA: TGTGCCAGCAGTTACTCTTTTGGGGAGGTGGGTTCACCCCTCCACTTT
V gene: TRBV6-5
CDR3 length: 16
clone size: NA
D gene: NA
J gene: TRBJ1-6

CDR3 protein: CASSPASPGARTEAFF
CDR3 DNA: TGTGCCAGCTCACCCGCGAGTCCTGGGGCGAGGACTGAAGCTTTCTTT
V gene: TRBV18
CDR3 length: 16
clone size: NA
D gene: NA
J gene: TRBJ1-1

CDR3 protein: CAISESLENIQYF
CDR3 DNA: TGTGCCATCAGTGAGTCACTAGAAAACATTCAGTACTTC
V gene: TRBV10-3
CDR3 length: 13
clone size: NA
D gene: NA
J gene: TRBJ2-4

CDR3 protein: CASSLDSEAFF
CDR3 DNA: TGTGCCAGCAGCTTAGACAGTGAAGCTTTCTTT
V gene: TRBV13
CDR3 length: 11
clone size: NA
D gene: NA
J gene: TRBJ1-1

CDR3 protein: CASRGTGRDNEKLFF
CDR3 DNA: TGTGCCAGCAGGGGGACAGGGCGGGATAATGAAAAACTGTTTTTT
V gene: TRBV6-5
CDR3 length: 15
clone size: NA
D gene: TRBD1
J gene: TRBJ1-4

CDR3 protein: CASRGGRDTGELFF
CDR3 DNA: TGCGCCAGCAGGGGGGGGCGCGACACCGGGGAGCTGTTTTTT
V gene: TRBV5-1
CDR3 length: 14
clone size: NA
D gene: NA
J gene: TRBJ2-2

CDR3 protein: CASRGHNYGYTF
CDR3 DNA: TGTGCCAGCAGGGGACACAACTATGGCTACACCTTC
V gene: TRBV27
CDR3 length: 12
clone size: NA
D gene: NA
J gene: TRBJ1-2

CDR3 protein: CASSLSPGMDYGYTF
CDR3 DNA: TGTGCCAGCAGTTTATCCCCAGGGATGGACTATGGCTACACCTTC
V gene: TRBV27
CDR3 length: 15
clone size: NA
D gene: NA
J gene: TRBJ1-2

CDR3 protein: CASSFGEGSEDTQYF
CDR3 DNA: TGTGCCAGCAGCTTCGGAGAGGGTAGCGAAGATACGCAGTATTTT
V gene: TRBV13
CDR3 length: 15
clone size: NA
D gene: NA
J gene: TRBJ2-3

CDR3 protein: CASSSRLAGGETQYF
CDR3 DNA: TGTGCCAGCAGTTCACGACTAGCGGGAGGAGAGACCCAGTACTTC
V gene: TRBV28
CDR3 length: 15
clone size: NA
D gene: TRBD2
J gene: TRBJ2-5

CDR3 protein: CASSHSGYYGYTF
CDR3 DNA: TGTGCCAGTAGCCATTCGGGATACTATGGCTACACCTTC
V gene: TRBV19
CDR3 length: 13
clone size: once
D gene: NA
J gene: TRBJ1-2

CDR3 protein: CASRDSGTSSYNEQFF
CDR3 DNA: TGTGCCAGCAGGGACTCCGGGACTAGCTCCTACAATGAGCAGTTCTTC
V gene: TRBV5-4
CDR3 length: 16
clone size: NA
D gene: TRBD2
J gene: TRBJ2-1

CDR3 protein: CASSSYRVGNTEAFF
CDR3 DNA: TGTGCCAGCAGTTCGTACAGGGTAGGGAACACTGAAGCTTTCTTT
V gene: TRBV7-2
CDR3 length: 15
clone size: NA
D gene: NA
J gene: TRBJ1-1

CDR3 protein: CASSLIEGGRLEQYF
CDR3 DNA: TGTGCCAGCAGCTTGATAGAGGGTGGAAGGCTTGAGCAGTACTTC
V gene: TRBV5-4
CDR3 length: 15
clone size: NA
D gene: NA
J gene: TRBJ2-7

CDR3 protein: CASRRDLNTEAFF
CDR3 DNA: TGTGCCAGCAGGCGGGACCTGAACACTGAAGCTTTCTTT
V gene: TRBV6-4
CDR3 length: 13
clone size: NA
D gene: NA
J gene: TRBJ1-1

CDR3 protein: CASSRDRGNTEAFF
CDR3 DNA: TGTGCCAGCAGCAGGGACAGGGGGAACACTGAAGCTTTCTTT
V gene: TRBV7-8
CDR3 length: 14
clone size: NA
D gene: TRBD1
J gene: TRBJ1-1

CDR3 protein: CASSEAWASGNDGELFF
CDR3 DNA: TGTGCCAGCAGTGAAGCATGGGCTAGCGGGAATGACGGGGAGCTGTTTTTT
V gene: TRBV2
CDR3 length: 17
clone size: NA
D gene: TRBD2
J gene: TRBJ2-2

CDR3 protein: CASSVLAGDNEQFF
CDR3 DNA: TGTGCCAGCAGTGTTCTAGCGGGAGACAATGAGCAGTTCTTC
V gene: TRBV25-1
CDR3 length: 14
clone size: once
D gene: TRBD2
J gene: TRBJ2-1

CDR3 protein: CASSLRDSFYTF
CDR3 DNA: TGTGCCAGCAGCCTTCGGGACAGCTTCTACACCTTC
V gene: TRBV9
CDR3 length: 12
clone size: many
D gene: TRBD1
J gene: TRBJ1-2

CDR3 protein: CATDGGREDEQFF
CDR3 DNA: TGTGCCACAGACGGCGGGCGCGAAGATGAGCAGTTCTTC
V gene: TRBV19
CDR3 length: 13
clone size: once
D gene: NA
J gene: TRBJ2-1

CDR3 protein: CASRPGLVNNEQFF
CDR3 DNA: TGTGCCAGCAGACCGGGACTAGTGAATAATGAGCAGTTCTTC
V gene: TRBV27
CDR3 length: 14
clone size: NA
D gene: TRBD2
J gene: TRBJ2-1

CDR3 protein: CASSLGQDVNYGYTF
CDR3 DNA: TGTGCCAGCAGTTTAGGGCAGGATGTTAACTATGGCTACACCTTC
V gene: TRBV28
CDR3 length: 15
clone size: NA
D gene: NA
J gene: TRBJ1-2

CDR3 protein: CASSRGDAQETQYF
CDR3 DNA: TGTGCCAGTAGTCGGGGGGACGCACAAGAGACCCAGTACTTC
V gene: TRBV19
CDR3 length: 14
clone size: NA
D gene: TRBD2
J gene: TRBJ2-5

CDR3 protein: CASSAFSGYEQYF
CDR3 DNA: TGTGCCAGCAGCGCCTTTAGCGGCTACGAGCAGTACTTC
V gene: TRBV7-2
CDR3 length: 13
clone size: NA
D gene: NA
J gene: TRBJ2-7

CDR3 protein: CASSFSGGQETQYF
CDR3 DNA: TGTGCCAGCAGCTTCTCAGGGGGGCAAGAGACCCAGTACTTC
V gene: TRBV7-9
CDR3 length: 14
clone size: NA
D gene: NA
J gene: TRBJ2-5

CDR3 protein: CASSVGSGTGGLGETQYF
CDR3 DNA: TGTGCCAGCAGCGTAGGGTCGGGGACAGGGGGATTAGGAGAGACCCAGTACTTC
V gene: TRBV9
CDR3 length: 18
clone size: NA
D gene: TRBD1
J gene: TRBJ2-5

CDR3 protein: CSVAPGGAYNEQFF
CDR3 DNA: TGCAGCGTTGCTCCCGGGGGGGCCTACAATGAGCAGTTCTTC
V gene: TRBV29-1
CDR3 length: 14
clone size: NA
D gene: TRBD2
J gene: TRBJ2-1

CDR3 protein: CASSNGQGIEAFF
CDR3 DNA: TGTGCCAGCAGCAACGGACAGGGTATTGAAGCTTTCTTT
V gene: TRBV5-4
CDR3 length: 13
clone size: NA
D gene: TRBD1
J gene: TRBJ1-1

CDR3 protein: CASSLSAGLSYEQYF
CDR3 DNA: TGTGCCAGCAGCTTAAGTGCAGGACTTTCCTACGAGCAGTACTTC
V gene: TRBV11-2
CDR3 length: 15
clone size: NA
D gene: NA
J gene: TRBJ2-7

CDR3 protein: CASSLVSGQYHNEQFF
CDR3 DNA: TGTGCCAGCAGCTTAGTCTCGGGACAGTATCACAATGAGCAGTTCTTC
V gene: TRBV11-2
CDR3 length: 16
clone size: NA
D gene: TRBD1
J gene: TRBJ2-1

CDR3 protein: CASRTAGSPSYNSPLHF
CDR3 DNA: TGTGCCAGCAGGACGGCCGGGAGCCCCTCTTATAATTCACCCCTCCACTTT
V gene: TRBV28
CDR3 length: 17
clone size: NA
D gene: NA
J gene: TRBJ1-6

CDR3 protein: CASSYSGHRYEQYF
CDR3 DNA: TGTGCCAGCAGTTACTCTGGGCATCGCTACGAGCAGTACTTC
V gene: TRBV6-2/TRBV6-3
CDR3 length: 14
clone size: NA
D gene: NA
J gene: TRBJ2-7

CDR3 protein: CASSLEGVGTGELFF
CDR3 DNA: TGTGCCAGCAGCTTAGAGGGGGTAGGGACCGGGGAGCTGTTTTTT
V gene: TRBV7-2
CDR3 length: 15
clone size: NA
D gene: NA
J gene: TRBJ2-2

CDR3 protein: CASSPSRGNTEAFF
CDR3 DNA: TGTGCCAGCAGTCCCTCCAGGGGGAACACTGAAGCTTTCTTT
V gene: TRBV27
CDR3 length: 14
clone size: NA
D gene: NA
J gene: TRBJ1-1